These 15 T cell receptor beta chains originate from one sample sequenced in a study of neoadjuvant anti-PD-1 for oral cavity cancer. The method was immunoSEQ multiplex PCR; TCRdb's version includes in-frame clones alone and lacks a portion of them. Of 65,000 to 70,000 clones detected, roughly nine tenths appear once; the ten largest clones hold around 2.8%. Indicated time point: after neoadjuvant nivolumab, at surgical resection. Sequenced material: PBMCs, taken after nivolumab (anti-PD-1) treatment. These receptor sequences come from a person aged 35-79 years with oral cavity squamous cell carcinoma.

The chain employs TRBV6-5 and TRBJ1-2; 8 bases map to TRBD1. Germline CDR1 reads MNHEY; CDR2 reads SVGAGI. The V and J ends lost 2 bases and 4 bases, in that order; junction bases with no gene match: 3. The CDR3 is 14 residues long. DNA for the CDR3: TGTGCCAGCAGTTACCAGGGGGCGGGCTATGGCTACACCTTC. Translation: CASSYQGAGYGYTF.

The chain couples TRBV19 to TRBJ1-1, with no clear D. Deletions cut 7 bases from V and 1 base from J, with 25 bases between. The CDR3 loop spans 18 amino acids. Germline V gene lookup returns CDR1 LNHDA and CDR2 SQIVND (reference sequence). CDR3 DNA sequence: TGTGCCAGTACCTCAACCGGCGGAGGGTCAAGTAGGAACACTGAAGCTTTCTTT. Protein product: CASTSTGGGSSRNTEAFF.

For the CDR3, the DNA is TGTGCCAGCAGCGAGGGATATTACAGGGGGATTGAGCAGTTCTTC. It encodes CASSEGYYRGIEQFF. The J gene is TRBJ2-1, the V gene TRBV9; 8 nucleotides match TRBD1. Germline trimming cut 3 bases from V and 9 bases from J; bases unmatched to any gene: 11. CDR1 is SGDLS, CDR2 YYNGEE, per germline. CDR3 length: 15 amino acids.

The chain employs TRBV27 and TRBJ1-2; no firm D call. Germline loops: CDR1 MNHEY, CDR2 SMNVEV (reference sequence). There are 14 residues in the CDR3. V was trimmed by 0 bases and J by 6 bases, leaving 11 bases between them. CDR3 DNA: TGTGCCAGCAGTTTATCTACCCTGACAAATGGCTACACCTTC. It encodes CASSLSTLTNGYTF.

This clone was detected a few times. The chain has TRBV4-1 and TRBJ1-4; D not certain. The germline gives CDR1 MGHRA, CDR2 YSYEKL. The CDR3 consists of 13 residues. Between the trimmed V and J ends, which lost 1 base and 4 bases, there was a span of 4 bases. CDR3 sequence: CASSQGDNEKLFF. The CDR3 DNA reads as TGCGCCAGCAGCCAAGGGGATAATGAAAAACTGTTTTTT.

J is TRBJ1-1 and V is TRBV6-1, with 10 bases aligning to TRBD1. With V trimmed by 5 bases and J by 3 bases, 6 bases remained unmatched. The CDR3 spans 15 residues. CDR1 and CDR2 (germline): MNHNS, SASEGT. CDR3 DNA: TGTGCCAGCAGTCGACAGGGGGCGGTCTACACTGAAGCTTTCTTT. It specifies CASSRQGAVYTEAFF.

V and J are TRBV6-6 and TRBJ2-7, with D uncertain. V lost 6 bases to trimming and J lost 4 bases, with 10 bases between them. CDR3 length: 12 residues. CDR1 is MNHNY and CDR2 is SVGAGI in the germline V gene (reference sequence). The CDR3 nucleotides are TGTGCCAGCAGCCCCGGACGTTACGAGCAGTACTTC. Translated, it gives CASSPGRYEQYF.

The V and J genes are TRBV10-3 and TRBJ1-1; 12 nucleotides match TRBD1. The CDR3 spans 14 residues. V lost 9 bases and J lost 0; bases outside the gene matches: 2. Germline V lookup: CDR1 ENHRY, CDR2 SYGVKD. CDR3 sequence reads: CAIGTGGLNTEAFF. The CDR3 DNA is TGTGCCATAGGGACAGGGGGCTTGAACACTGAAGCTTTCTTT.

CDR3 in DNA: TGCGCCAGCAGCAAACCGGGACAATCTTCCGCCTACAATGAGCAGTTCTTC. Translation: CASSKPGQSSAYNEQFF. The chain employs TRBV5-1 and TRBJ2-1, with D maybe TRBD1 (6 bases). In germline, CDR1 is SGHRS, CDR2 YFSETQ. Trimming stripped 4 bases from V and 2 bases from J, with 19 bases between. This CDR3 contains 17 residues.

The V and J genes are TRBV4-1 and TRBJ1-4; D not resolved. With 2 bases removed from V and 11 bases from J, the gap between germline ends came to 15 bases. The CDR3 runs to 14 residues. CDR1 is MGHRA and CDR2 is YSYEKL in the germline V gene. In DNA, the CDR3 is TGCGCCAGCAGCCAAAGTCAGAAACTCGGTAAACTGTTTTTT. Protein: CASSQSQKLGKLFF.

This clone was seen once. This CDR3 reads CASGDSSNNQPQHF. For the CDR3, the DNA is TGTGCCAGCGGTGACAGCTCAAACAATCAGCCCCAGCATTTT. The chain employs TRBV6-6 and TRBJ1-5; D perhaps matches TRBD1 (5 bases). Germline assignment: CDR1 MNHNY and CDR2 SVGAGI (reference sequence). The V gene lost 8 bases and the J gene lost 3 bases, with 14 bases spanning the gap. The CDR3 length is 14 residues.

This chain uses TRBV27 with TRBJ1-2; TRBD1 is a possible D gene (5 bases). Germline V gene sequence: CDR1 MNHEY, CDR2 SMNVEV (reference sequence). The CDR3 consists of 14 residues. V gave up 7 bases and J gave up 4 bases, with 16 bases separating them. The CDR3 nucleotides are TGTGCCAGCAAGGGGCCGGGACCGAGCTATGGCTACACCTTC. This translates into CASKGPGPSYGYTF.

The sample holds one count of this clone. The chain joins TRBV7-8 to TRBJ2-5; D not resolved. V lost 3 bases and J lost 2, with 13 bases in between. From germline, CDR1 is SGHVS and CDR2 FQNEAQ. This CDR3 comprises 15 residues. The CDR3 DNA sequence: TGTGCCAGCAGCTTTAGTGCGAACCCGCAAGAGACCCAGTACTTC. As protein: CASSFSANPQETQYF.

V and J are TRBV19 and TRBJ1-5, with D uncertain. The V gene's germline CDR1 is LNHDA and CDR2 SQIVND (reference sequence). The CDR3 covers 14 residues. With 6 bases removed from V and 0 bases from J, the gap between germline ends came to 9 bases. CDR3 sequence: CASRAGFSNQPQHF. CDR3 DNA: TGTGCCAGTAGGGCCGGGTTTAGCAATCAGCCCCAGCATTTT.

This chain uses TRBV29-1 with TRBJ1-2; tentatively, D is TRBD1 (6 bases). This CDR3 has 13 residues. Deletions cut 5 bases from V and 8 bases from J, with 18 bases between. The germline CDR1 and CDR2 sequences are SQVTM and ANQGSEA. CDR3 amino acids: CSVLLQGKGGYTF. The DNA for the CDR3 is TGCAGCGTTCTACTACAGGGTAAAGGCGGCTACACCTTC.